This entry describes one T cell receptor beta chain. Its target is not known. The PCR was carried out with 60 Vbeta primers and 13 Jbeta primers. Produced via immunoSEQ multiplex PCR; TCRdb's table is partial and in-frame only. The sample lists about 160,000 clones, approximately 80% occurring once. This CDR3 comprises 13 residues. CDR1 and CDR2 from the germline V gene are LNHNV and YYDKDF (reference sequence). V was cut by 4 bases and J by 2 bases, with 8 bases left in between. The sample is drawn from a study of cytomegalovirus exposure and HLA in healthy donors. In the study overall: Tens of millions of unique TCRs, all from HLA-typed donors, were included in an early release of the data.

The study, taken as a whole, reports: Being productive about 90% or about 30% of the time was typical of most TCR beta V segments in an earlier analysis.

This sequence originates from a man aged 50-59 years in good health and CMV-seropositive. V usage is TRBV15 and J usage is TRBJ1-1; D call uncertain. Sequencing was carried out using PBMCs. The CDR3 DNA is TGTGCCACCAGCACTAGTATAAACACTGAAGCTTTCTTT. Its translation is CATSTSINTEAFF.